This entry lists 27 T cell receptor beta chains sequenced from one sample in a study of cytomegalovirus exposure and HLA in healthy donors. The PCR ran on 60 Vbeta and 13 Jbeta primers. Produced via immunoSEQ multiplex PCR; TCRdb's table is partial and in-frame only. The sample totals some 180,000 clones. The sample taken for sequencing was PBMCs. The receptors originated from a man under 40 in good health and CMV-seronegative.

This sequence joins TRBV6-5 and TRBJ1-6; 7 bases are a match to TRBD1. V dropped 7 bases and J dropped 7; count of bases not matched to a gene: 7. CDR1 MNHEY and CDR2 SVGAGI come from the germline V gene. The CDR3 is 14 amino acids. CDR3 protein: CASTDRVGNSPLHF. The CDR3, as DNA: TGTGCCAGCACCGACAGGGTAGGCAATTCACCCCTCCACTTT.

The CDR3 spells CASSPYQETQYF. The CDR3 bases are TGCGCCAGCAGCCCGTACCAAGAGACCCAGTACTTC. The rearrangement links TRBV5-1 to TRBJ2-5, with no clear D. The V end was cut by 4 bases, the J end by 0 bases, with 4 bases between. The CDR3 totals 12 residues. The V gene's germline CDR1 is SGHRS and CDR2 YFSETQ.

V gene TRBV18 combines with J gene TRBJ1-1; 9 bases map to TRBD1. Germline V lookup: CDR1 KGHSH, CDR2 LQKENI. The CDR3 length is 13 residues. V lost 6 bases, J lost 6 bases, and 5 bases stayed unmatched. Here the CDR3 reads CASSRDRDAEAFF. CDR3 DNA sequence: TGTGCCAGCTCTCGGGACAGGGACGCTGAAGCTTTCTTT. Variable domain in full (rest from reference TRBV18 and TRBJ1-1): NAGVMQNPRHLVRRRGQEARLRCSPMKGHSHVYWYRQLPEEGLKFMVYLQKENIIDESGMPKERFSAEFPKEGPSILRIQQVVRGDSAAYFCASSRDRDAEAFFGQGTRLTVV.

This rearrangement joins TRBV9 to TRBJ1-1; 8 bases are a match to TRBD1. The CDR3 sequence is 17 residues long. The germline gives CDR1 SGDLS, CDR2 YYNGEE. V lost 2 bases, J lost 3 bases, and 12 bases stayed unmatched. The CDR3 nucleotides read TGTGCCAGCAGCGTCCAGGGGGCCCCTCTCCTGGACACTGAAGCTTTCTTT. Translated, it gives CASSVQGAPLLDTEAFF.

This chain joins TRBV5-6 and TRBJ1-3; 7 nucleotides match TRBD1. The CDR3 has 17 residues. V shed 0 bases and J 0 bases; nucleotides not matched to a gene: 6. The V gene's germline CDR1 is SGHDT and CDR2 YYEEEE. CDR3 coding DNA: TGTGCCAGCAGCTTGGCCCACAGGGGACCCTCTGGAAACACCATATATTTT. Translation: CASSLAHRGPSGNTIYF.

The CDR3 spells CASSLTGYSYEQYF. CDR3 nucleotides: TGTGCCAGCAGCTTAACAGGGTACTCCTACGAGCAGTACTTC. The rearrangement uses TRBV5-5 and TRBJ2-7; D is possibly TRBD1 (6 bases). Germline V lookup: CDR1 SGHKS, CDR2 YYEKEE (reference sequence). Trimming pared 2 bases from V and 0 bases from J, leaving 9 bases between. CDR3 size: 14 residues.

V and J are TRBV10-3 and TRBJ2-2, with 16 bases that match TRBD2. CDR3 length equals 19 residues. Germline loops: CDR1 ENHRY, CDR2 SYGVKD. The ends lost 10 bases at V and 6 bases at J; junction bases unmatched: 17. The CDR3 DNA reads as TGTGCCACGGCGGGGACACCGGGACTAGCGGGAGGGCCTTCCGGGGAGCTGTTTTTT. Translating gives CATAGTPGLAGGPSGELFF.

This rearrangement joins TRBV18 to TRBJ2-5, with 10 bases lining up with TRBD1. The CDR3 loop spans 14 amino acids. J gave up 7 bases and V 2 bases, and 4 bases lay outside the gene matches. The germline CDR1 and CDR2 sequences are KGHSH and LQKENI. The CDR3 here is CASSPGDRGGTQYF. The CDR3 DNA reads as TGTGCCAGCTCACCAGGGGACAGGGGAGGGACCCAGTACTTC. Supplemented by reference TRBV18 and TRBJ2-5, the full variable domain reads NAGVMQNPRHLVRRRGQEARLRCSPMKGHSHVYWYRQLPEEGLKFMVYLQKENIIDESGMPKERFSAEFPKEGPSILRIQQVVRGDSAAYFCASSPGDRGGTQYFGPGTRLLVL.

The V call is TRBV19, the J call TRBJ2-5; 12 nucleotides align to TRBD2. The CDR3 has 15 amino acids. The germline V gene has CDR1 LNHDA and CDR2 SQIVND (reference sequence). The junction had 4 bases not matched to a gene; V was cut back by 3 bases and J by 5 bases. The CDR3 sequence is CASSISSGGGETQYF. The CDR3 DNA sequence: TGTGCCAGTAGTATTTCTAGCGGGGGGGGTGAGACCCAGTACTTC.

The rearrangement links TRBV11-2 to TRBJ2-2; D might be TRBD1 (6 bases). The CDR3 is made up of 14 amino acids. V lost 4 bases and J lost 5, with 11 bases in between. CDR1 is SGHAT and CDR2 is FQNNGV in the germline V gene. The CDR3 coding sequence is TGTGCCAGCAGCTGGGGGCCGGGGACCGGGGAGCTGTTTTTT. It is translated as CASSWGPGTGELFF. The variable domain in full, with the rest retrieved from reference TRBV11-2 and TRBJ2-2, is EAGVAQSPRYKIIEKRQSVAFWCNPISGHATLYWYQQILGQGPKLLIQFQNNGVVDDSQLPKDRFSAERLKGVDSTLKIQPAKLEDSAVYLCASSWGPGTGELFFGEGSRLTVL.

The J gene is TRBJ2-1, the V gene TRBV5-1; TRBD2 aligns across 11 bases. V lost 4 bases and J lost 6; bases outside the gene matches: 6. The CDR3 has 15 amino acids. The V gene's germline CDR1 is SGHRS and CDR2 YFSETQ. The CDR3 loop reads CASSLLAGASNEQFF. The CDR3 region has the DNA TGCGCCAGCAGCCTACTAGCGGGAGCAAGCAATGAGCAGTTCTTC.

The J gene is TRBJ1-2, the V gene TRBV6-5, with 7 bases that match TRBD1. The CDR3 length is 15 residues. V gave up 3 bases and J gave up 1 base; unmatched junction bases: 5. Germline CDR1 is MNHEY and CDR2 is SVGAGI. The chain's CDR3 is CASSYWQGVNYGYTF. The CDR3 coding sequence is TGTGCCAGCAGTTATTGGCAGGGGGTTAACTATGGCTACACCTTC.

The chain carries TRBV4-3 and TRBJ2-7; the D gene is possibly TRBD1 (5 bases). The CDR3 totals 14 residues. Between the trimmed V and J ends, which lost 0 bases and 1 base, there was a span of 7 bases. Germline CDR1 LGHNA, CDR2 YSLEER. Here the CDR3 reads CASSQDRVSYEQYF. Written as DNA, the CDR3 is TGCGCCAGCAGCCAAGACAGGGTATCCTACGAGCAGTACTTC.

The chain combines TRBV5-1 with TRBJ2-5; weak D call: TRBD2 (6 bases). The J call is doubtful: the DNA matches TRBJ2-7 better. Germline V gives CDR1 SGHRS, CDR2 YFSETQ. The CDR3 is 13 residues long. The CDR3 region has the DNA TGCGCCAGCAGCCCACGGACTAACTACGAGCAGTACTTC. Translating it yields CASSPRTNYEQYF.

V gene TRBV7-6 combines with J gene TRBJ2-5; 12 bases line up with TRBD2. Judging by the DNA end, TRBJ2-7 fits better; the J call may be wrong. The germline V gene has CDR1 SGHVS and CDR2 FNYEAQ. The CDR3 loop spans 16 amino acids. The CDR3 region has the DNA TGTGCCAGCAGCTCGGCCTTGACTAGCGGGAGCAGCGAGCAGTACTTC. Translation gives CASSSALTSGSSEQYF.

The rearrangement uses TRBV10-3 and TRBJ2-7, with 7 bases aligning to TRBD2. The CDR3 is 16 residues long. Unmatched junction bases numbered 10, after V lost 2 bases and J lost 3 bases. Germline CDR1 ENHRY, CDR2 SYGVKD. In nucleotides, the CDR3 is TGTGCCATCAGTGAGCCGACGACTAGCCGCGACTACGAGCAGTACTTC. It yields the protein CAISEPTTSRDYEQYF.

J is TRBJ2-1 and V is TRBV5-8; perhaps TRBD2 as D (5 bases). V shed 4 bases and J shed 8 bases, with 10 bases lying between them. The CDR3 totals 12 residues. Germline V gene data show CDR1 as SGHTS and CDR2 as YDEGEE. In nucleotides, the CDR3 is TGTGCCAGCAGCCCCGCCGGGGATGAGCAGTTCTTC. As protein: CASSPAGDEQFF.

V is TRBV6-5 and J is TRBJ2-3, with 14 nucleotides matching TRBD2. CDR1 is MNHEY, CDR2 SVGAGI, per germline. The CDR3 spans 15 residues. Germline trimming cut 9 bases from V and 8 bases from J; bases unmatched to any gene: 10. The CDR3 spells CASSPGLAGVGTQYF. CDR3 bases: TGTGCCAGTAGCCCGGGACTAGCGGGAGTCGGTACGCAGTATTTT.

Concerning this clone: Other DNA variants within this sample encode the same CDR3. The chain couples TRBV4-1 to TRBJ1-6; the match to TRBD1 covers 10 bases. Per the germline V gene, CDR1 is MGHRA and CDR2 is YSYEKL. The trim removed 2 bases at V and 7 bases at J, leaving 5 bases unmatched. The CDR3 is 16 amino acids. The CDR3 sequence: CASSQSRDRGNSPLHF. In DNA form, the CDR3 reads TGCGCCAGCAGCCAAAGCAGGGACAGGGGAAATTCACCCCTCCACTTT.

The chain carries TRBV18 and TRBJ1-3, with D uncertain. The CDR3 has 14 amino acids. The germline V and J ends were trimmed by 3 bases and 8 bases, with 14 bases remaining between them. Germline V gene data show CDR1 as KGHSH and CDR2 as LQKENI. The CDR3 protein is CASSPRDEGDTIYF. DNA of the CDR3: TGTGCCAGCTCACCGAGGGATGAAGGAGACACCATATATTTT.

This chain connects TRBV6-1 to TRBJ2-1; 9 bases are a match to TRBD2. This CDR3 has 16 amino acids. Trimming at V came to 4 bases and at J to 5 bases, leaving 9 bases not matched to a gene. Germline V gene sequence: CDR1 MNHNS, CDR2 SASEGT. The CDR3 coding sequence is TGTGCCAGCAGTGTAAATGAGGCTAGCGGGAACAATGAGCAGTTCTTC. This translates into CASSVNEASGNNEQFF.

The DNA for the CDR3 is TGTGCCAGCATTAGCGGGGGAGGAGAGACCCAGTACTTC. Encoded protein: CASISGGGETQYF. This sequence joins TRBV10-3 and TRBJ2-5, with 9 bases that match TRBD2. Germline V gene sequence: CDR1 ENHRY, CDR2 SYGVKD. The CDR3 is made up of 13 amino acids. V was clipped by 10 bases and J by 4 bases; unmatched bases: 7.

The V and J genes are TRBV7-2 and TRBJ2-1; the D gene is possibly TRBD2 (6 bases). Germline loops: CDR1 SGHTA, CDR2 FQGNSA. V gave up 5 bases and J gave up 4 bases, with 15 bases separating them. The CDR3 extends over 15 amino acids. The CDR3 coding sequence is TGTGCCAGCAGCATTAGCGGAAGAGGGTACAATGAGCAGTTCTTC. Protein product: CASSISGRGYNEQFF.

The chain joins TRBV19 to TRBJ1-2; no firm D call. The CDR3 loop spans 14 amino acids. Trimming left V 3 bases short and J 3 bases short, with 11 bases between. CDR1 LNHDA and CDR2 SQIVND come from the germline V gene (reference sequence). The CDR3 loop reads CASSMGSGYYGYTF. The CDR3 DNA reads TGTGCCAGTAGTATGGGCAGTGGGTACTATGGCTACACCTTC.

Regarding this clone: The same CDR3 arises from other DNA sequences in this sample as well. The rearrangement uses TRBV2 and TRBJ1-5; 10 nucleotides align to TRBD1. V lost 8 bases and J lost 4; bases outside the gene matches: 5. Germline V gene lookup returns CDR1 SNHLY and CDR2 FYNNEI. This CDR3 region has 14 residues. The CDR3, as DNA: TGTGCCAGCTCCGGGACAGGGGAGAATCAGCCCCAGCATTTT. Protein product: CASSGTGENQPQHF.

CDR3 region: CASRRGGSFYEQYF. For the CDR3, the DNA is TGTGCCAGCCGCCGGGGAGGTTCCTTCTACGAGCAGTACTTC. This chain uses TRBV13 with TRBJ2-7; possible D gene TRBD2, 6 bases. CDR1 is PRHDT, CDR2 FYEKMQ, per germline (reference sequence). This CDR3 has 14 residues. Between the trimmed V and J ends, which lost 8 bases and 3 bases, there was a span of 17 bases.

The chain couples TRBV4-2 to TRBJ2-1; no reliable D call. The CDR3 loop spans 16 amino acids. V lost 0 bases and J lost 6, with 15 bases in between. CDR1 is LGHNA, CDR2 YNFKEQ, per germline. This chain's CDR3 is CASSQDQDSRSNEQFF. Written as DNA, the CDR3 is TGTGCCAGCAGCCAAGATCAAGACTCCCGCAGCAATGAGCAGTTCTTC.